This note documents a single T cell receptor beta chain sequence. This record belongs to a study of Tregs in tolerant kidney transplant recipients. Method: immunoSEQ multiplex PCR; TCRdb's copy keeps in-frame clones and lacks some. The sample consists of approximately 66,000 clones, 80% to 90% of them appearing once. V was trimmed by 6 bases and J by 5 bases, leaving 16 bases between them. The germline V gene encodes CDR1 SNHLY and CDR2 FYNNEI. This CDR3 spans 14 amino acids. This TCR was sampled from a human donor who received a combined kidney and bone marrow transplant. The input for sequencing was Tregs from blood, taken before the transplant. The chain has TRBV2 and TRBJ1-1; D gene ambiguous. CDR3: CASSDQPDPTEAFF. The CDR3 DNA sequence: TGTGCCAGCAGCGACCAACCGGACCCAACTGAAGCTTTCTTT.